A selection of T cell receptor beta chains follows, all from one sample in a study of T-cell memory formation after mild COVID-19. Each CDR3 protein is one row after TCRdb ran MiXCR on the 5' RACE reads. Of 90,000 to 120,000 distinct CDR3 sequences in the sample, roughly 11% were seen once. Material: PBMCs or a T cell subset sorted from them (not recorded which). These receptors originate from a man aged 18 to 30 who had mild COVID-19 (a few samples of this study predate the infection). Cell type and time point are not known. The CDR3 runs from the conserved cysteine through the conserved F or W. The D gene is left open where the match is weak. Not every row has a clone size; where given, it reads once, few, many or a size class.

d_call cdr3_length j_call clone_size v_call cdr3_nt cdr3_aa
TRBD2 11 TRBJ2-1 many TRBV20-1 TGCAGTGCTAACCCGGGACTAGGGCAGTTCTTC CSANPGLGQFF
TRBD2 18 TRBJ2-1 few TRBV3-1 TGTGCCAGCAGCTTGACCCATCTAGCGGGGAGCTCCTACAATGAGCAGTTCTTC CASSLTHLAGSSYNEQFF
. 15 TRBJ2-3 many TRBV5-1 TGCGCCAGCAGCTTGGCAGGGACTAGCACAGATACGCAGTATTTT CASSLAGTSTDTQYF
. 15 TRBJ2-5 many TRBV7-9 TGTGCCAGCAGCTTGGGTTCGTGGGACCAAGAGACCCAGTACTTC CASSLGSWDQETQYF
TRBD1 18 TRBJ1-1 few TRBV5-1 TGCGCCAGCAGCTTGGCTTCCGGGACAGGGTTTAATCCTGCTGAAGCTTTCTTT CASSLASGTGFNPAEAFF
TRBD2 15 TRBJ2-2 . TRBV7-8 TGTGCCAGCAGCTTAGCGGCGGGGGGGACCGGGGAGCTGTTTTTT CASSLAAGGTGELFF
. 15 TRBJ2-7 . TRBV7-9 TGTGCCAGCAGCCCCGATCAGGGGGAGGCCTACGAGCAGTACTTC CASSPDQGEAYEQYF
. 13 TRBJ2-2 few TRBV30 TGTGCCTGGAACAACGGGAACACCGGGGAGCTGTTTTTT CAWNNGNTGELFF
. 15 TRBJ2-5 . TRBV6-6 TGTGCCAGCAGTATCCACGGTGGCTACCAAGAGACCCAGTACTTC CASSIHGGYQETQYF
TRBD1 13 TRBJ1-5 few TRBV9 TGTGCCAGCAGCCCCGGGACAGGGAAGCCCCAGCATTTT CASSPGTGKPQHF
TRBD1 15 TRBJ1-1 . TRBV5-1 TGCGCCAGCAGCGAAAGACAGGGGCAAGGTCCTGAAGCTTTCTTT CASSERQGQGPEAFF
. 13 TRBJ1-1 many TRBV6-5 TGTGCCAGCCGCCAGGGGAGCCACACTGAAGCTTTCTTT CASRQGSHTEAFF
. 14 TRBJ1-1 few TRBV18 TGTGCCAGCCCACCATACGGCGATAACACTGAAGCTTTCTTT CASPPYGDNTEAFF
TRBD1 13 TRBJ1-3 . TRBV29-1 TGCAGCGTGGGGGGGACAGCTGGAAACACCATATATTTT CSVGGTAGNTIYF
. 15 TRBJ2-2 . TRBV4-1 TGCGCCAGCAGCCAAGATGGGGTACTCACCGGGGAGCTGTTTTTT CASSQDGVLTGELFF
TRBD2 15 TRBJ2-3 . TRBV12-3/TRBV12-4 TGTGCCAGCAGCCATAGCGGGGGGCCCACAGATACGCAGTATTTT CASSHSGGPTDTQYF
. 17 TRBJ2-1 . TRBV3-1 TGTGCCAGCAGCCAAGCCCGGGGCGGGACAAGCTACAATGAGCAGTTCTTC CASSQARGGTSYNEQFF
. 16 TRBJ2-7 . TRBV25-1 TGTGCCAGCAGTAATGCTCCTCAGGGGTTCCTGGGGGAGCAGTACTTC CASSNAPQGFLGEQYF
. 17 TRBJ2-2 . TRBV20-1 TGCAGTGCTAGAGATTTTCCCAGGGAGTCGGACACCGGGGAGCTGTTTTTT CSARDFPRESDTGELFF
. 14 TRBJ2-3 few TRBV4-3 TGCGCCAGCAGCCAAGAAACAGGCACAGATACGCAGTATTTT CASSQETGTDTQYF
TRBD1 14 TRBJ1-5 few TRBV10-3 TGTGCCATCTGGACAGGGTGGGGCAATCAGCCCCAGCATTTT CAIWTGWGNQPQHF
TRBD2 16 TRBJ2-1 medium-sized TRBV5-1 TGCGCCAGCAGCTTGTATAGCGGGGAAGGGGGAAATGAGCAGTTCTTC CASSLYSGEGGNEQFF
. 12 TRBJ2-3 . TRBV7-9 TGTGCCAGCAGGGGCTACACAGATACGCAGTATTTT CASRGYTDTQYF
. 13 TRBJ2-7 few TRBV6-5 TGTGCCAGCACTCCCGGGGCTCTAGACGAGCAGTACTTC CASTPGALDEQYF
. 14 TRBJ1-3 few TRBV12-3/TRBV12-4 TGTGCCAGCAGTTTAGCCCCACTCGGAAACACCATATATTTT CASSLAPLGNTIYF
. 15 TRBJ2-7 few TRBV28 TGTGCCAGCAGTTTCATTGGCAGGTCGGGGAACGAGCAGTACTTC CASSFIGRSGNEQYF
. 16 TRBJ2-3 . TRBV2 TGTGCCAGCTACCCTCCGCCGGGCGGATTCACAGATACGCAGTATTTT CASYPPPGGFTDTQYF
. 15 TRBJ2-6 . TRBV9 TGTGCCAGCAGCGGACAGCCCCCTGGGGCCAACGTCCTGACTTTC CASSGQPPGANVLTF
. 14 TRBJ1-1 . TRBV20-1 TGCAGTGCTAGAGATGGAGGGGAGTACACTGAAGCTTTCTTT CSARDGGEYTEAFF
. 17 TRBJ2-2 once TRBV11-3 TGTGCCAGCAGCGTATGGGGGGGCAGGGCGAACACCGGGGAGCTGTTTTTT CASSVWGGRANTGELFF
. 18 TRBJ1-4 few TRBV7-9 TGTGCCAGCAGCCCGGGTTTCCACCAGGGGCGGGCTAATGAAAAACTGTTTTTT CASSPGFHQGRANEKLFF
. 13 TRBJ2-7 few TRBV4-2 TGTGCCAGCGGAGTAGGAACAGGCTACGAGCAGTACTTC CASGVGTGYEQYF
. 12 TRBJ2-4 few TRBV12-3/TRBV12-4 TGTGCCAGCAGTTTGGGCCCAAACATTCAGTACTTC CASSLGPNIQYF
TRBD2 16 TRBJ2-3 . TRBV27 TGTGCCAGCATAGGACTAGCGGGGGGGCCCGCAGATACGCAGTATTTT CASIGLAGGPADTQYF
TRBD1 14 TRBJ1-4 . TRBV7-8 TGTGCCAGCAGCTTAGGGACAGGGGCAGAAAAACTGTTTTTT CASSLGTGAEKLFF
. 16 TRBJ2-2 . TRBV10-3 TGTGCCATCAGGGAGGTTATAGGCCTCTATCCCGGGGAGCTGTTTTTT CAIREVIGLYPGELFF
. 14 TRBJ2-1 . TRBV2 TGTGCCAGCAGTGATAAGGGTGGTTTCGATGAGCAGTTCTTC CASSDKGGFDEQFF
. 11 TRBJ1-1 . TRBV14 TGTGCCAGCAGCCAAGTGGGTACCGCTTTCTTT CASSQVGTAFF
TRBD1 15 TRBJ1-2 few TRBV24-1 TGTGCCACCAGTGATTCCGGGACAGGGGGATATGGCTACACCTTC CATSDSGTGGYGYTF
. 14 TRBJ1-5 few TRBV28 TGTGCCAGCAGGGGGGGCGCTTTAGAACAGCCCCAGCATTTT CASRGGALEQPQHF
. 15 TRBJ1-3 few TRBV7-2 TGTGCCAGCAGCTCCTCCGGGATCTCTGGAAACACCATATATTTT CASSSSGISGNTIYF
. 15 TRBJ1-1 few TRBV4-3 TGCGCCAGCAGCCAAGATCAGGGGTGGAACACTGAAGCTTTCTTT CASSQDQGWNTEAFF
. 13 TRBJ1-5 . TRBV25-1 TGTGCCAGCAGCGAGGATGGCAATCAGCCCCAGCATTTT CASSEDGNQPQHF
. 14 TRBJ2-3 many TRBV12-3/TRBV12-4 TGTGCCAGCAGTTTACTTGGGGGAACAGATACGCAGTATTTT CASSLLGGTDTQYF
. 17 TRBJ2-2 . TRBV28 TGTGCCAGCAGTTTAACCCCCTGGGAGGAGAACACCGGGGAGCTGTTTTTT CASSLTPWEENTGELFF
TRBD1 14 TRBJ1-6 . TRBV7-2 TGTGCCAGCAGCGCCGGGACAGACTTTTCACCCCTCCACTTT CASSAGTDFSPLHF